In its sample, the clone carrying this TCR beta chain was seen a few times. Trimming took off 8 bases at V and 2 bases at J, with 13 bases between the two ends. This CDR3 spans 14 amino acids. In germline, CDR1 is KGHSH, CDR2 LQKENI. The data were obtained in a study of T-cell memory formation after mild COVID-19. MiXCR was run by TCRdb on the 5' RACE reads, yielding one entry per CDR3 protein. Of a few hundred thousand distinct CDR3 sequences listed, 15% to 20% are singletons. This clonotype was sampled from a man aged 18 to 29 who had mild COVID-19 (a few samples of this study predate the infection). Cell type and time point are not known. The specimen sequenced was PBMCs or a T cell subset sorted from them (not recorded which). The rearrangement uses TRBV18 and TRBJ2-1, with D perhaps matching TRBD1 or TRBD2 (5 bases each). The CDR3 DNA sequence: TGTGCCAGCACGAGGGACCCCACCTACAATGAGCAGTTCTTC. Its protein is CASTRDPTYNEQFF.